This T cell receptor beta chain is drawn from a study of cytomegalovirus exposure and HLA in healthy donors. Looking at the study overall: An early data release held tens of millions of unique TCRs from HLA-typed donors.

V was pared by 0 bases and J by 11 bases, with 11 bases of the junction left unmatched. CDR3 length: 15 residues. The germline CDR1 and CDR2 sequences are SEHNR and FQNEAQ (reference sequence). Among the donors, all were healthy bone marrow donors. Researchers ran the PCR with 60 Vbeta and 13 Jbeta primers. Sequencing was performed with immunoSEQ multiplex PCR; in TCRdb, only in-frame clones are kept and a portion is missing. This specimen shows around 76,000 clones; the ten leading clones hold about 0.76%. The V and J genes are TRBV7-9 and TRBJ1-2, with TRBD1 matching over 8 bases. Sequencing used PBMCs. This TCR derives from a boy younger than 18 in good health and CMV-seronegative. The CDR3 here is CASSLAGDRGMRYTF. The DNA for the CDR3 is TGTGCCAGCAGCTTAGCCGGCGACAGGGGTATGCGGTACACCTTC.